This TCR beta chain was recorded in a study of early T cells in non-severe SARS-CoV-2 infection. Overall study context: Chains were unpaired, as sequencing was done on bulk RNA from unsorted whole blood.

TCRdb reprocessed the 5' RACE reads with MiXCR, giving one entry per CDR3 protein. Of 86,000 or so distinct CDR3 sequences listed, over 12% are singletons. This clonotype was detected ten times or more. The CDR3 is 14 residues long. Per the germline V gene, CDR1 is DFQATT and CDR2 is SNEGSKA (reference sequence). V lost 0 bases to trimming and J lost 2 bases, with 9 bases between them. The sequenced sample consisted of whole blood. This rearrangement joins TRBV20-1 to TRBJ2-3, with unresolved D. This receptor was identified in an adult who was a healthcare worker with PCR-confirmed SARS-CoV-2 infection or an uninfected control (not recorded which). The CDR3 sequence: CSARDPIHTDTQYF. The CDR3 DNA reads as TGCAGTGCTAGAGATCCGATACACACAGATACGCAGTATTTT.